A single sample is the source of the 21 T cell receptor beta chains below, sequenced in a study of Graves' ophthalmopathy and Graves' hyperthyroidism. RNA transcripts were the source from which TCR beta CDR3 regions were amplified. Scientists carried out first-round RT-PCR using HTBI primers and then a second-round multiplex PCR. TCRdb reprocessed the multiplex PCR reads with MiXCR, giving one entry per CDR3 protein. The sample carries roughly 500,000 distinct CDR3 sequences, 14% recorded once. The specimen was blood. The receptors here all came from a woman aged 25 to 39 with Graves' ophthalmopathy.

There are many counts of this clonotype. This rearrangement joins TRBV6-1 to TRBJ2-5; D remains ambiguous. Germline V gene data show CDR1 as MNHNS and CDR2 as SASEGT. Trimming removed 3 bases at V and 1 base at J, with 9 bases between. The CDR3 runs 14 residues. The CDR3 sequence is CASSEEYTQETQYF. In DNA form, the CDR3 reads TGTGCCAGCAGTGAGGAATATACCCAAGAGACCCAGTACTTC.

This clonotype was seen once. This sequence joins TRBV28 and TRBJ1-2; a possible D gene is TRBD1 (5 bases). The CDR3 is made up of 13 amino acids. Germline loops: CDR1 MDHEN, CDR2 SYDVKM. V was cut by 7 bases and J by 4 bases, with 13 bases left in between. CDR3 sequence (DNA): TGTGCCAGCACTTCAGGGTGGGGCTATGGCTACACCTTC. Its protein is CASTSGWGYGYTF.

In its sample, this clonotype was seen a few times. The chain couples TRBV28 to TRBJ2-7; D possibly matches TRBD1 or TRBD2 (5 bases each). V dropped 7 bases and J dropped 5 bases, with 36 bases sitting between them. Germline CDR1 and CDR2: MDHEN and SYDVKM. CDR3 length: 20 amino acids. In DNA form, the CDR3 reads TGTGCCAGCAACATGGAGCTGGGGCGGGTGAGGTTTGTGTCGTGGAACGAGCAGTACTTC. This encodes CASNMELGRVRFVSWNEQYF.

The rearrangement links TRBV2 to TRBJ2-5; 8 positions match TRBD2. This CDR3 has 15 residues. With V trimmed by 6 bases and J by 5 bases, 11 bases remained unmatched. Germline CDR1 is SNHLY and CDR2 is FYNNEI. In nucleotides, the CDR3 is TGTGCCAGCAGCGCCTGGGACCGGGGGGGGGAGACCCAGTACTTC. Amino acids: CASSAWDRGGETQYF.

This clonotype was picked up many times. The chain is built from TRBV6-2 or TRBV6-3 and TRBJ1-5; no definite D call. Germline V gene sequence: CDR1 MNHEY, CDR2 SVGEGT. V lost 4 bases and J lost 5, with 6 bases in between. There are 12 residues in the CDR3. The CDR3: CASSSRDQPQHF. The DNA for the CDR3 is TGTGCCAGCAGTTCACGAGATCAGCCCCAGCATTTT.

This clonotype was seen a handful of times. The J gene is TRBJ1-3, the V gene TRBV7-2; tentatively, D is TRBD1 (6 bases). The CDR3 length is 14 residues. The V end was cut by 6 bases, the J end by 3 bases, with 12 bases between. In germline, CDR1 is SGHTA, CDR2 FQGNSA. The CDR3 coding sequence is TGTGCCAGCAGTTCCGGACAGAATGGAAACACCATATATTTT. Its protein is CASSSGQNGNTIYF.

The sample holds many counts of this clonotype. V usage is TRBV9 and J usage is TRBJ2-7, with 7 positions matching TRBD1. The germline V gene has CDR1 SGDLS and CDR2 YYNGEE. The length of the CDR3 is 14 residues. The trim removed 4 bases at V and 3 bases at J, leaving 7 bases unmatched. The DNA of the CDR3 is TGTGCCAGCAGCTTCGGACAGGAGAGCTACGAGCAGTACTTC. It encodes CASSFGQESYEQYF.

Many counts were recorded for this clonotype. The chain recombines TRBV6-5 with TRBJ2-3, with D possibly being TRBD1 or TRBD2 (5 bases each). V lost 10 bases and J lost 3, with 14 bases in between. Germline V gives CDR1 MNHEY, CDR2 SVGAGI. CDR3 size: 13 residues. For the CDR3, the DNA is TGTGCCACCACCTACTGGGGGACAGATACGCAGTATTTT. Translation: CATTYWGTDTQYF.

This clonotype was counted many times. The CDR3 DNA follows: TGCAGCGTTGACAGAGCACAAGAGACCCAGTACTTC. Its translation: CSVDRAQETQYF. This chain uses TRBV29-1 with TRBJ2-5, with D unclear. The CDR3 is made up of 12 amino acids. Germline CDR1 and CDR2: SQVTM and ANQGSEA. V was pared by 3 bases and J by 2 bases, with 7 bases between.

CDR3 sequence: CASRLPQAGLSSPLHF. Written as DNA, the CDR3 is TGTGCCAGCAGACTCCCCCAGGCGGGTTTGAGTTCACCCCTCCACTTT. The chain recombines TRBV28 with TRBJ1-6; no firm D call. The CDR3 extends over 16 amino acids. The V gene lost 6 bases and the J gene lost 9 bases, with 21 bases spanning the gap. Germline V gene sequence: CDR1 MDHEN, CDR2 SYDVKM.

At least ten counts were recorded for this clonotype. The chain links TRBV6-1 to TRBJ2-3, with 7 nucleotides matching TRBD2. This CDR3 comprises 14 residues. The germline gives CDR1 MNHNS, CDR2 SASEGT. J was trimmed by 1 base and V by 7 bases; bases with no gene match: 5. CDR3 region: CASKREVGTDTQYF. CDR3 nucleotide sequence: TGTGCCAGCAAACGGGAGGTGGGCACAGATACGCAGTATTTT.

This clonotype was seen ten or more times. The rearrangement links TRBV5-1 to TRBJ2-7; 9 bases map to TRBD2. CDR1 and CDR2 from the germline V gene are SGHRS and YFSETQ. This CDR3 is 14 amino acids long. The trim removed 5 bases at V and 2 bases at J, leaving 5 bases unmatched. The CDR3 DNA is TGCGCCAGCAGATCCGGGACTAGCCCCTACGAGCAGTACTTC. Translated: CASRSGTSPYEQYF. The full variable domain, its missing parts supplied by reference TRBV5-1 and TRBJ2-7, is KAGVTQTPRYLIKTRGQQVTLSCSPISGHRSVSWYQQTPGQGLQFLFEYFSETQRNKGNFPGRFSGRQFSNSRSEMNVSTLELGDSALYLCASRSGTSPYEQYFGPGTRLTVT.

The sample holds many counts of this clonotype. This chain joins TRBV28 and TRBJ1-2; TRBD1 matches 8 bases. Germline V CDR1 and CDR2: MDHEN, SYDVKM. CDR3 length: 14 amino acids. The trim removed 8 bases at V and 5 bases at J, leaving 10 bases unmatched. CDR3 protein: CASDYQGAQYGYTF. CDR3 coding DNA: TGTGCCAGCGACTATCAGGGGGCTCAGTATGGCTACACCTTC.

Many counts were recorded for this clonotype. The CDR3 protein is CASSIERTSEAFF. Here the CDR3 DNA reads TGTGCCAGTAGTATAGAGAGGACATCTGAAGCTTTCTTT. This chain links TRBV19 with TRBJ1-1, with a weak D call TRBD1 (5 bases). Trimming removed 0 bases from V and 6 bases from J, with 8 bases in between. The CDR3 runs 13 residues. CDR1 is LNHDA, CDR2 SQIVND, per germline (reference sequence).

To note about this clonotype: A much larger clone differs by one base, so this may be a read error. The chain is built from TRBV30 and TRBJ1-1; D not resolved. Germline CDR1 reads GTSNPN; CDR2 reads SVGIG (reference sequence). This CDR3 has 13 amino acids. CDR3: CAWSGGVNTEACF. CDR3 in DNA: TGTGCCTGGAGTGGCGGGGTGAACACTGAAGCTTGCTTT.

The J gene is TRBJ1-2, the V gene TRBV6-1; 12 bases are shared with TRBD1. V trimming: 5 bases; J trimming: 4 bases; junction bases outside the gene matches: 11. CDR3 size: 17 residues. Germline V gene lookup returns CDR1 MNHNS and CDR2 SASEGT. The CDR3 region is CASSTLPGQGASYGYTF. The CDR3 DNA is TGTGCCAGCAGTACCCTTCCGGGACAGGGGGCGAGCTATGGCTACACCTTC.

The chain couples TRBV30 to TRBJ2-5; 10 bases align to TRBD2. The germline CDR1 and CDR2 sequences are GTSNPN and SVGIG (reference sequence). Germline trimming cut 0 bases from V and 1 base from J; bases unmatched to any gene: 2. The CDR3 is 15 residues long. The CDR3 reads CAWSVIAGGQETQYF. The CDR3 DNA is TGTGCCTGGAGTGTAATAGCGGGGGGCCAAGAGACCCAGTACTTC.

The CDR3 nucleotides read TGTGCCAGCAGTAAACCGGACAGGAAAGAGACCCAGTACTTC. Its translation: CASSKPDRKETQYF. The chain carries TRBV12-3 or TRBV12-4 and TRBJ2-5; TRBD1 aligns across 7 bases. This CDR3 spans 14 amino acids. Trimming cost V 5 bases and J 3 bases; bases outside gene matches: 6.

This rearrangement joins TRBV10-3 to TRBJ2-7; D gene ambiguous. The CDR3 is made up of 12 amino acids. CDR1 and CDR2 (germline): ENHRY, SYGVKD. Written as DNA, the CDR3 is TGTGCCGTCAGTTATCAGCCCTACGAGCAGTACGTC. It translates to CAVSYQPYEQYV.

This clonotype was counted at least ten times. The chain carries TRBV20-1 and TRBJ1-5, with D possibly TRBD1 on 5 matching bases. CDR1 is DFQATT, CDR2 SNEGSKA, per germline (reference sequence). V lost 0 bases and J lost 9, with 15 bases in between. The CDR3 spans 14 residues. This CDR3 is CSARDGQGVRPQHF. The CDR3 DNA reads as TGCAGTGCTAGAGATGGGCAGGGAGTTCGGCCCCAGCATTTT.

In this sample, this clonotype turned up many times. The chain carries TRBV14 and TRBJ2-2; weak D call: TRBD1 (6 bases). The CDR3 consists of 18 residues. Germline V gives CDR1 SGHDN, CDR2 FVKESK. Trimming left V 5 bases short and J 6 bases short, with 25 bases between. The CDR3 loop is CASSETGDTNLHPGELFF. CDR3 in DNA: TGTGCCAGCAGCGAGACAGGCGATACCAACCTTCACCCCGGGGAGCTGTTTTTT.